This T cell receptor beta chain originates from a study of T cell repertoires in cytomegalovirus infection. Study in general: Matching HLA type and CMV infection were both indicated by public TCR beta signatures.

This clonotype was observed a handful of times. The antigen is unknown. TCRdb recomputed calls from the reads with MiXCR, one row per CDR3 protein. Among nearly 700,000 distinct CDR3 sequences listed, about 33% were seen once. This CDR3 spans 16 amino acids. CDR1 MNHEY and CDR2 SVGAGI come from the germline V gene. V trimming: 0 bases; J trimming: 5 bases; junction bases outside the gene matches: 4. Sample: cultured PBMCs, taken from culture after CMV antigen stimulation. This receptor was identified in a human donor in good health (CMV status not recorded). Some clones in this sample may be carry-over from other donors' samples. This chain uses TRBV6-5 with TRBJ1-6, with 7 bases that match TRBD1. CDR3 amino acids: CASSYSTGPNNSPLHF. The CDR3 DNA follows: TGTGCCAGCAGTTACTCGACAGGGCCCAATAATTCACCCCTCCACTTT.